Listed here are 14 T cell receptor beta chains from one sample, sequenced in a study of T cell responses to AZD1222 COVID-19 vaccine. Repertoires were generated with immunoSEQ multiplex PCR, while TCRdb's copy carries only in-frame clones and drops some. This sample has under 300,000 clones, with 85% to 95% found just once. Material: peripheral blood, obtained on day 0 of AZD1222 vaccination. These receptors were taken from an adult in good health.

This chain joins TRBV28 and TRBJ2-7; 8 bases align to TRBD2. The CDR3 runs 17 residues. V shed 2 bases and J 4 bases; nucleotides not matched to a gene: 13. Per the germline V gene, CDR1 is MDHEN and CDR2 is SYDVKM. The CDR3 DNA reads TGTGCCAGCAGTTTAGCCTGGGGGAGCGGGAGTATATACGAGCAGTACTTC. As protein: CASSLAWGSGSIYEQYF.

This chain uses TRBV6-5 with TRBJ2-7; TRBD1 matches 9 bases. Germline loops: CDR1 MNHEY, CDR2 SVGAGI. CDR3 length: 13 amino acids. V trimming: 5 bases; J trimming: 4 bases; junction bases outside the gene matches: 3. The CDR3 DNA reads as TGTGCCAGCAGTAGGGACAGGGAGTACGAGCAGTACTTC. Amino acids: CASSRDREYEQYF.

CDR3 residues: CASSSNSYNEQFF. DNA for the CDR3: TGTGCCAGCAGTTCGAACAGCTACAATGAGCAGTTCTTC. The J gene is TRBJ2-1, the V gene TRBV6-5; D is ambiguous. This CDR3 is built from 13 residues. Looked up from germline, CDR1 is MNHEY and CDR2 is SVGAGI. With 4 bases removed from V and 3 bases from J, the gap between germline ends came to 7 bases.

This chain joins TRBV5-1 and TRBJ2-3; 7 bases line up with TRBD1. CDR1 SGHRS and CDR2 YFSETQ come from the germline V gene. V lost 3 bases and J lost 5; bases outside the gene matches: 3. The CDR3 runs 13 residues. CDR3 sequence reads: CASSSSGGDTQYF. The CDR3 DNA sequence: TGCGCCAGCAGCTCCTCAGGGGGAGATACGCAGTATTTT.

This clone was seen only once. The CDR3 is CASSIRVGDSYEQYF. The CDR3 DNA reads TGTGCCAGTAGTATAAGGGTAGGGGACAGCTACGAGCAGTACTTC. The V gene is TRBV19, the J gene TRBJ2-7; 7 bases agree with TRBD1. Germline-derived CDR1 and CDR2 are LNHDA and SQIVND (reference sequence). CDR3 size: 15 residues. With 2 bases clipped from V and 3 bases from J, the junction kept 7 bases outside the gene matches.

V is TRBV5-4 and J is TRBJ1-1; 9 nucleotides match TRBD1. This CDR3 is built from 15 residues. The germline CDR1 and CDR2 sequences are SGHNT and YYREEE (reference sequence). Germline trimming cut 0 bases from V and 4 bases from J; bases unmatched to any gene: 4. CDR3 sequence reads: CASSLGQGQGTEAFF. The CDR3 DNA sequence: TGTGCCAGCAGCTTGGGACAGGGACAGGGCACTGAAGCTTTCTTT.

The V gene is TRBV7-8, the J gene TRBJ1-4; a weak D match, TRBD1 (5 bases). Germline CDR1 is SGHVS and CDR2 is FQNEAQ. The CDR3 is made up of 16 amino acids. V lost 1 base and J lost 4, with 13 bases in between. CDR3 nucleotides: TGTGCCAGCAGCTTAGTCCCAGGGTGGGATAATGAAAAACTGTTTTTT. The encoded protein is CASSLVPGWDNEKLFF.

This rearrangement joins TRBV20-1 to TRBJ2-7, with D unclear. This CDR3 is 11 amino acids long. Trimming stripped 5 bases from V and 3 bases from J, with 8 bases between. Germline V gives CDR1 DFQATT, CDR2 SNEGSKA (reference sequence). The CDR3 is CSAPRNYEQYF. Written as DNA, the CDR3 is TGCAGTGCTCCGCGAAACTACGAGCAGTACTTC.

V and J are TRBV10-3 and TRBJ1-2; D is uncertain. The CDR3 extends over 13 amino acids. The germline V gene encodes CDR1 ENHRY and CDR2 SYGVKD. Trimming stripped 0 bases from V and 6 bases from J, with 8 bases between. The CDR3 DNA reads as TGTGCCATCAGTGAGTCTAGGCTCGATGGCTACACCTTC. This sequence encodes CAISESRLDGYTF.

CDR3 sequence reads: CASSALRDQPQHF. The CDR3, as DNA: TGTGCCAGCAGTGCCCTCAGGGATCAGCCCCAGCATTTT. The V and J genes are TRBV2 and TRBJ1-5, with D possibly TRBD1 on 5 matching bases. This CDR3 comprises 13 residues. Germline V gene lookup returns CDR1 SNHLY and CDR2 FYNNEI. V was shortened by 4 bases and J by 5 bases, with 9 bases between the two germline ends.

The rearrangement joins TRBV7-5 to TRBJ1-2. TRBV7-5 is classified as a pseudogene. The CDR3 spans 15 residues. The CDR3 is CAIYLGALEGYGYTF. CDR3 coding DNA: TGTGCCATATATTTGGGGGCCCTGGAGGGCTATGGCTACACCTTC.

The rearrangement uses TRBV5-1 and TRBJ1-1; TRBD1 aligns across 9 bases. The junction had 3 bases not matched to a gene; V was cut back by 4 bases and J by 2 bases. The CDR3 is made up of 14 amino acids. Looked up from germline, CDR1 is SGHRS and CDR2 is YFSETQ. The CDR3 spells CASSEQGANTEAFF. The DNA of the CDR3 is TGCGCCAGCAGCGAACAGGGGGCTAACACTGAAGCTTTCTTT.

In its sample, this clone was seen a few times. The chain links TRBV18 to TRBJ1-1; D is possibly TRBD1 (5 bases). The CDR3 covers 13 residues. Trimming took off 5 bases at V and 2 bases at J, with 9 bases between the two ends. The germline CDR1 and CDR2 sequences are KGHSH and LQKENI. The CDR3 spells CASSGAVNTEAFF. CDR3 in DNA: TGTGCCAGCTCAGGGGCCGTCAACACTGAAGCTTTCTTT.

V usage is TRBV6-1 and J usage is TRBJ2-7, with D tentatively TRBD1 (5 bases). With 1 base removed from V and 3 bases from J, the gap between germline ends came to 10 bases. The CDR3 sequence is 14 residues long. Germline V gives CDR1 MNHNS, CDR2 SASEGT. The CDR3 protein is CASSEGGRDYEQYF. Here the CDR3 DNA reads TGTGCCAGCAGTGAAGGCGGCAGGGACTACGAGCAGTACTTC.